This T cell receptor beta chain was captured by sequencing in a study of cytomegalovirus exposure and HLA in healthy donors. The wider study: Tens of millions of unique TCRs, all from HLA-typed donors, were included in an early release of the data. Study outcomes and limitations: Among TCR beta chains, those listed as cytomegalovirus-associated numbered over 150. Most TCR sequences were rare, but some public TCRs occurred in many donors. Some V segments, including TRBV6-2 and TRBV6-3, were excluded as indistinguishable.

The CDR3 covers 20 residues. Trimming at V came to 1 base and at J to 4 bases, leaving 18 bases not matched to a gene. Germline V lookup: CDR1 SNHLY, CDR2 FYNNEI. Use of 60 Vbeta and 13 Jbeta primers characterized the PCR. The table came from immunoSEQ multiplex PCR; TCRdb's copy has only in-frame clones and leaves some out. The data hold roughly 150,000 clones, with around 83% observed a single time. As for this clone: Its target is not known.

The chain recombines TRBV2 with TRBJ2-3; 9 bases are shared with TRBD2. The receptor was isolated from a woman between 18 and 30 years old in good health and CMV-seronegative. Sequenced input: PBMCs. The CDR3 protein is CASSEDIRGLAQAGADTQYF. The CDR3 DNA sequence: TGTGCCAGCAGTGAAGATATTAGGGGACTAGCCCAAGCAGGGGCAGATACGCAGTATTTT.